Listed below are T cell receptor beta chains from one sample, sequenced in a study of cytotoxic CD8 clonotypes in ibrutinib-treated CLL. Data came from immunoSEQ multiplex PCR; TCRdb stores just in-frame clones and leaves some out. The sample includes tens of thousands of clones, 65% seen only once; the top ten take 20% to 25%. The sequenced sample was PBMCs, obtained after 24 months of ibrutinib treatment. The receptors were gathered from a human donor with chronic lymphocytic leukemia. The CDR3 runs from the conserved cysteine through the conserved F or W.

v_call: TRBV19; cdr3_aa: CASSARRGKTFF
v_call: TRBV30; cdr3_aa: CAWSHGTTGNSPLHF
v_call: TRBV30; cdr3_aa: CAWKTRLELGNEQFF
v_call: TRBV6-1; cdr3_aa: CASSKRDGEKLFF
v_call: TRBV19; cdr3_aa: CASRPYGEPDNYGYTF
v_call: TRBV11-2; cdr3_aa: CASSLDRGSHEQYF
v_call: TRBV23-1; cdr3_aa: CASSQSREKLFF
v_call: TRBV14; cdr3_aa: CASSQGLAWETQYF
v_call: TRBV7-2; cdr3_aa: CASSLIAGGTDTQYF
v_call: TRBV29-1; cdr3_aa: CSVEVWTSGMIGELFF
v_call: TRBV19; cdr3_aa: CASSIDQASEQYF
v_call: TRBV5-1; cdr3_aa: CASSQQGENYGYTF
v_call: TRBV6-6; cdr3_aa: CASSYSEQFRYGYTF
v_call: TRBV10-3; cdr3_aa: CAISGSSRANGLAESYEQYF
v_call: TRBV30; cdr3_aa: CAWGASVSTDTQYF
v_call: TRBV28; cdr3_aa: CASGEGSPDTQYF
v_call: TRBV9; cdr3_aa: CASSPHPASEAFF
v_call: TRBV19; cdr3_aa: CASSIVFNADTQYF
v_call: TRBV5-1; cdr3_aa: CASSEGFEKLFF
v_call: TRBV5-6; cdr3_aa: CASSYGQPLGEAFF
v_call: TRBV6-5; cdr3_aa: CASSYSGPGANVLTF
v_call: TRBV11-2; cdr3_aa: CASSLEGDRVSGYTF
v_call: TRBV2; cdr3_aa: CASNRVGEQFF
v_call: TRBV19; cdr3_aa: CASTLTVNEKLFF
v_call: TRBV5-1; cdr3_aa: CASGGAGSSYNEQFF
v_call: TRBV5-1; cdr3_aa: CASSWKVEAEQYF
v_call: TRBV19; cdr3_aa: CASSIESGRSDTQYF
v_call: TRBV6-1; cdr3_aa: CASSLSGAQAFF
v_call: TRBV14; cdr3_aa: CASSLAPNYGYTF
v_call: TRBV6-1; cdr3_aa: CASSDRETDTQYF
v_call: TRBV5-8; cdr3_aa: CASSLGRGQPQHF
v_call: TRBV18; cdr3_aa: CASSPPHAGRSYEQYF
v_call: TRBV6-5; cdr3_aa: CASSYSGRQETQYF
v_call: TRBV9; cdr3_aa: CASSPRGLGPQYF
v_call: TRBV5-1; cdr3_aa: CASSIGRNTEAFF
v_call: TRBV6-5; cdr3_aa: CASREQGVGGYTF
v_call: TRBV27; cdr3_aa: CASSFLGNQPQHF
v_call: TRBV6-1; cdr3_aa: CASRGRGAYNEQFF
v_call: TRBV13; cdr3_aa: CASSPKHPGTGEAFF
v_call: TRBV6-4; cdr3_aa: CASSDSRSTDTQYF
v_call: TRBV29-1; cdr3_aa: CSVTMGMNTEAFF
v_call: TRBV6-1; cdr3_aa: CATGDAGSYSGEQYF